This T cell receptor beta chain was recorded in a study of shared clonotypes between healthy human individuals. This clone was picked up a small number of times. The protocol was immunoSEQ multiplex PCR, while the TCRdb copy is restricted to in-frame clones and leaves out a portion. The sample includes approximately 720,000 clones, about 91% seen only once; the top ten take more than 20%. Positively selected for CCR7, the CD45RO-negative cells used as naive CD8 cells excluded terminally differentiated effector memory CD45RA+ cells. This CDR3 has 13 residues. This receptor was identified in a man younger than 45 in good health. The V and J genes are TRBV21-1 and TRBJ2-7; TRBD1, as called in the table, went unchecked against the DNA. TRBV21-1 is tagged as a pseudogene. Sequencing was done on a sample of naive CD8+ T cells sorted from blood. CDR3 loop: CASAGQGLDEQYF. The CDR3 bases are TGTGCCAGCGCTGGACAGGGACTGGACGAGCAGTACTTC.